This T cell receptor (beta chain) emerged from a study of metastatic and nonmetastatic thyroid tumors. Study at large: Repertoires were compared across blood and tumor or nodule tissue from malignant and benign thyroid patients.

By its share, this clone is medium-sized (0.01 to 0.1%). Its antigen remains unidentified. Original processing notes: The distant-metastasis classifier for papillary thyroid cancer was built from CDR3 differences across clinicopathological groups. TCRdb ran MiXCR on the PCR reads. These V and J calls originate from TCRdb's pipeline instead of the authors' own analysis. The sample shows around 13,000 clones, around 25% of them seen only once. Study conclusions and caveats: Malignant tumors reportedly showed significantly higher TCR beta diversity than benign nodules in both blood and tumor.

No treatment of any kind had been given to any patient before thyroid surgery. The TCR comes from a male donor with papillary thyroid cancer or a benign thyroid nodule (not recorded which). Some clones in this sample may be carry-over from other donors' samples. Sample: blood.

The CDR3 protein is CASSYGPPTQYF. As DNA, the CDR3 is TGTGCCAGCAGCTATGGGCCCCCCACGCAGTATTTT. V usage is TRBV11-2 and J usage is TRBJ2-3; D is uncertain. The length of the CDR3 is 12 residues. V was pared by 4 bases and J by 9 bases, with 11 bases between. Germline V gene data show CDR1 as SGHAT and CDR2 as FQNNGV.